The 32 T cell receptor beta chains below were found in one sample sequenced in a study of CD8+ T cells in alopecia areata. Reverse transcription of extracted RNA yielded cDNA, which provided the sequencing template. Measured with immunoSEQ multiplex PCR; TCRdb has only the in-frame clones, and not every one. The data show 100,000 to 130,000 clones, under 60% seen once. The sequenced sample was NKG2D-low CD8+ T cells sorted from blood. The origin of the receptors is a human donor with alopecia areata.

This clone has only a few counts. The chain uses TRBV20-1 and TRBJ2-1, with D hard to call. V was trimmed by 6 bases and J by 6 bases, leaving 9 bases between them. The CDR3 length is 11 residues. Per the germline V gene, CDR1 is DFQATT and CDR2 is SNEGSKA (reference sequence). The CDR3 reads CSAIQGNEQFF. The CDR3 DNA follows: TGCAGTGCCATACAAGGCAATGAGCAGTTCTTC.

The gene calls are TRBV27 and TRBJ2-5; weak D call: TRBD2 (6 bases). The CDR3 spans 14 residues. V dropped 3 bases and J dropped 3 bases, with 11 bases sitting between them. Germline V gene sequence: CDR1 MNHEY, CDR2 SMNVEV (reference sequence). This chain's CDR3 is CASSLRGRKETQYF. Written as DNA, the CDR3 is TGTGCCAGCAGTTTGAGAGGGAGGAAAGAGACCCAGTACTTC.

This clone occurred a few times. The rearrangement links TRBV27 to TRBJ2-3, with 7 positions matching TRBD2. The CDR3 has 14 amino acids. Trimming removed 5 bases from V and 5 bases from J; junction bases left unmatched: 7. Germline V CDR1 and CDR2: MNHEY, SMNVEV (reference sequence). Here the CDR3 reads CASSGGGRGDTQYF. CDR3 bases: TGTGCCAGCAGTGGTGGCGGGAGAGGAGATACGCAGTATTTT.

CDR3 sequence (DNA): TGCAGCGTCCCGGGACAGGGGTTCCCAGAGACCCAGTACTTC. It encodes CSVPGQGFPETQYF. This sequence joins TRBV29-1 and TRBJ2-5, with TRBD1 identical over 10 bases. This CDR3 has 14 residues. The germline V gene has CDR1 SQVTM and CDR2 ANQGSEA. J lost 4 bases, V lost 6 bases, and 8 bases had no gene match.

The V call is TRBV13, the J call TRBJ2-7; TRBD2 aligns across 7 bases. V trimming: 6 bases; J trimming: 5 bases; junction bases outside the gene matches: 13. Germline CDR1 and CDR2: PRHDT and FYEKMQ (reference sequence). The CDR3 contains 15 residues. The CDR3 protein is CASSQTGTIAHEQYF. In DNA form, the CDR3 reads TGTGCCAGCAGTCAAACCGGGACTATTGCCCACGAGCAGTACTTC.

The chain uses TRBV27 and TRBJ2-7, with D perhaps matching TRBD2 (5 bases). Germline V gene lookup returns CDR1 MNHEY and CDR2 SMNVEV (reference sequence). Trimming removed 0 bases from V and 2 bases from J, with 5 bases in between. This CDR3 has 13 residues. Here the CDR3 reads CASSLSGAYEQYF. CDR3 DNA sequence: TGTGCCAGCAGTTTATCCGGGGCCTACGAGCAGTACTTC.

This clone was detected a few times. This chain joins TRBV29-1 and TRBJ2-1; a weak D match, TRBD1 (6 bases). This CDR3 is 15 amino acids long. Germline CDR1 is SQVTM and CDR2 is ANQGSEA. V was shortened by 6 bases and J by 9 bases, with 24 bases between the two germline ends. CDR3 DNA sequence: TGCAGCGTAGGAAGGGGTTTGGCAGGGGAAATTGAGCAGTTCTTC. Its translation is CSVGRGLAGEIEQFF.

This clone was picked up a small number of times. The V call is TRBV5-6, the J call TRBJ2-2; D unclear. The CDR3 is 16 amino acids. V was pared by 2 bases and J by 9 bases, with 20 bases between. Per germline, CDR1 SGHDT and CDR2 YYEEEE. The CDR3 spells CASSLGLGLQTRELFF. The CDR3 DNA sequence: TGTGCCAGCAGCTTAGGCCTTGGCCTCCAGACGCGGGAGCTGTTTTTT. The whole variable domain, filled in from reference TRBV5-6 and TRBJ2-2, reads DAGVTQSPTHLIKTRGQQVTLRCSPKSGHDTVSWYQQALGQGPQFIFQYYEEEERQRGNFPDRFSGHQFPNYSSELNVNALLLGDSALYLCASSLGLGLQTRELFFGEGSRLTVL.

This clone was counted a single time. This chain joins TRBV27 and TRBJ2-7; the D is unclear. The V end was cut by 4 bases, the J end by 0 bases, with 7 bases between. CDR1 is MNHEY and CDR2 is SMNVEV in the germline V gene (reference sequence). CDR3 length: 13 residues. This chain's CDR3 is CASSSPSSYEQYF. The CDR3 DNA is TGTGCCAGCAGTTCCCCCAGCTCCTACGAGCAGTACTTC.

This clone was picked up a small number of times. The chain carries TRBV7-3 and TRBJ2-1; D is possibly TRBD2 (5 bases). The ends were cut back, 4 bases at V and 5 bases at J, with 12 bases in the middle. Germline V gene data show CDR1 as SGHTA and CDR2 as FQGTGA. The CDR3 sequence is 14 residues long. The DNA of the CDR3 is TGTGCCAGCAGCTCGTTACGGGATAACAATGAGCAGTTCTTC. It translates to CASSSLRDNNEQFF.

V is TRBV13 and J is TRBJ2-5, with 12 positions matching TRBD2. The CDR3 spans 12 residues. J lost 6 bases, V lost 10 bases, and 3 bases had no gene match. CDR1 and CDR2 (germline): PRHDT, FYEKMQ (reference sequence). The chain's CDR3 is CATGLAGKTQYF. The DNA of the CDR3 is TGTGCCACCGGACTAGCGGGAAAGACCCAGTACTTC.

V usage is TRBV5-1 and J usage is TRBJ2-2; weak D call: TRBD2 (7 bases). The germline V and J ends were trimmed by 5 bases and 4 bases, with 15 bases remaining between them. CDR1 is SGHRS and CDR2 is YFSETQ in the germline V gene. This CDR3 is 15 amino acids long. The chain's CDR3 is CASSVRGAITGELFF. The CDR3 region has the DNA TGCGCCAGCAGTGTCCGGGGGGCGATCACCGGGGAGCTGTTTTTT.

This clone was detected only a few times. At the DNA level, this CDR3 is encoded by other sequences in the same sample as well. The V gene is TRBV4-1, the J gene TRBJ2-7; TRBD1 matches 9 bases. Losses at the gene ends were 4 bases for V and 1 base for J; bases not matched to a gene: 2. This CDR3 is 14 amino acids long. The germline CDR1 and CDR2 sequences are MGHRA and YSYEKL. The DNA of the CDR3 is TGCGCCAGCAGCCCGGGACAGGGTTCCTACGAGCAGTACTTC. Amino acid sequence: CASSPGQGSYEQYF.

A single count supports this clone. This chain uses TRBV7-9 with TRBJ2-5, with 7 bases that match TRBD2. The V and J ends lost 5 bases and 3 bases, in that order; junction bases with no gene match: 15. The CDR3 is 17 residues long. Germline assignment: CDR1 SEHNR and CDR2 FQNEAQ (reference sequence). The CDR3: CASSPEGSGIGKETQYF. CDR3 nucleotides: TGTGCCAGCAGCCCCGAGGGGAGCGGGATAGGGAAAGAGACCCAGTACTTC. The entire variable domain, with the rest obtained from reference TRBV7-9 and TRBJ2-5, is as follows: DTGVSQNPRHKITKRGQNVTFRCDPISEHNRLYWYRQTLGQGPEFLTYFQNEAQLEKSRLLSDRFSAERPKGSFSTLEIQRTEQGDSAMYLCASSPEGSGIGKETQYFGPGTRLLVL.

The chain combines TRBV27 with TRBJ1-5; TRBD1 might be the D (5 bases). The V and J ends lost 4 bases and 5 bases respectively, with 9 bases between them. The CDR3 extends over 13 amino acids. From germline, CDR1 is MNHEY and CDR2 SMNVEV (reference sequence). The CDR3 region is CASSSRGDQPQHF. The CDR3 nucleotides read TGTGCCAGCAGTTCCCGGGGGGATCAGCCCCAGCATTTT.

The chain carries TRBV7-9 and TRBJ2-1; D unresolved. The CDR3 is made up of 12 amino acids. Looked up from germline, CDR1 is SEHNR and CDR2 is FQNEAQ (reference sequence). V was trimmed by 8 bases and J by 5 bases, leaving 10 bases between them. The DNA of the CDR3 is TGTGCCAGCCAGTCGTGGGACAATGAGCAGTTCTTC. Its translation is CASQSWDNEQFF. Full variable domain (remainder filled in from reference TRBV7-9 and TRBJ2-1): DTGVSQNPRHKITKRGQNVTFRCDPISEHNRLYWYRQTLGQGPEFLTYFQNEAQLEKSRLLSDRFSAERPKGSFSTLEIQRTEQGDSAMYLCASQSWDNEQFFGPGTRLTVL.

In this sample, this clone turned up a few times. The chain couples TRBV13 to TRBJ2-1; tentative D call: TRBD1 (5 bases). The CDR3 sequence is 12 residues long. The V end lost 4 bases, the J end lost 7 bases, and 8 bases lay between the germline ends. From germline, CDR1 is PRHDT and CDR2 FYEKMQ (reference sequence). The DNA of the CDR3 is TGTGCCAGCAGCTCTACAGGTAATGAGCAGTTCTTC. It encodes CASSSTGNEQFF.

This clone was counted only a few times. This rearrangement joins TRBV5-1 to TRBJ2-7, with 8 bases fitting TRBD1. This CDR3 has 15 amino acids. Germline CDR1 reads SGHRS; CDR2 reads YFSETQ. With V trimmed by 0 bases and J by 5 bases, 7 bases remained unmatched. CDR3 amino acids: CASSLVSGQADEQYF. In DNA, the CDR3 is TGCGCCAGCAGCTTGGTTTCGGGACAGGCCGACGAGCAGTACTTC.

This clone occurred a few times. The chain is built from TRBV7-2 and TRBJ2-5; D gene unclear. Germline V lookup: CDR1 SGHTA, CDR2 FQGNSA. The CDR3 sequence is 13 residues long. The V and J ends lost 5 bases and 5 bases respectively, with 12 bases between them. CDR3 amino acids: CASSADGRETQYF. DNA of the CDR3: TGTGCCAGCAGCGCAGACGGACGGGAGACCCAGTACTTC.

CDR3 DNA sequence: TGTGCCAGCAGTTTAGCCGGGTACACTGAAGCTTTCTTT. It is translated as CASSLAGYTEAFF. V is TRBV27 and J is TRBJ1-1; unclear D gene. CDR1 is MNHEY and CDR2 is SMNVEV in the germline V gene (reference sequence). The CDR3 has 13 amino acids. Between the trimmed V and J ends, which lost 2 bases and 3 bases, there was a span of 7 bases.

V gene TRBV5-1 combines with J gene TRBJ2-5; 8 nucleotides agree with TRBD2. V lost 7 bases, J lost 5 bases, and 7 bases stayed unmatched. Germline CDR1 reads SGHRS; CDR2 reads YFSETQ. The CDR3 spans 13 residues. CDR3 loop: CASLGGALETQYF. As DNA, the CDR3 is TGCGCCAGCCTCGGGGGGGCCCTGGAGACCCAGTACTTC.

The chain combines TRBV6-4 with TRBJ1-2; 8 bases fit TRBD1. V dropped 5 bases and J dropped 4; count of bases not matched to a gene: 12. From germline, CDR1 is MRHNA and CDR2 SNTAGT. The CDR3 runs 16 residues. CDR3 nucleotides: TGTGCCAGCAGTCAGAAGACAGGGGAGCGTCTCTATGGCTACACCTTC. Translation: CASSQKTGERLYGYTF.

This clone has more than one count but fewer than ten. The chain joins TRBV27 to TRBJ2-7; D remains ambiguous. The germline V gene encodes CDR1 MNHEY and CDR2 SMNVEV (reference sequence). The CDR3 length is 12 residues. The V end lost 3 bases, the J end lost 3 bases, and 6 bases lay between the germline ends. CDR3 bases: TGTGCCAGCAGTTTGGACGGCTACGAGCAGTACTTC. The encoded protein is CASSLDGYEQYF.

The count of this clone is one. The chain has TRBV5-1 and TRBJ2-1, with TRBD2 as a possible D gene (6 bases). CDR3 length: 12 residues. Trimming stripped 2 bases from V and 7 bases from J, with 7 bases between. CDR1 is SGHRS and CDR2 is YFSETQ in the germline V gene. The CDR3 nucleotides read TGCGCCAGCAGCTTTGGGGGGAATGAGCAGTTCTTC. This encodes CASSFGGNEQFF.

The chain combines TRBV27 with TRBJ2-1, with no clear D. Germline-derived CDR1 and CDR2 are MNHEY and SMNVEV (reference sequence). V was clipped by 5 bases and J by 7 bases, with 6 bases between them. CDR3 length: 11 amino acids. In DNA form, the CDR3 reads TGTGCCAGCAGTACACTTAATGAGCAGTTCTTC. Translating gives CASSTLNEQFF.

Only a few counts were recorded for this clone. This chain links TRBV29-1 with TRBJ2-7; no reliable D call. Trimming cost V 6 bases and J 0 bases, with 6 bases left between them. Germline V gene data show CDR1 as SQVTM and CDR2 as ANQGSEA. The length of the CDR3 is 11 residues. The CDR3: CSVFNSYEQYF. The CDR3 nucleotides read TGCAGCGTCTTTAACTCCTACGAGCAGTACTTC.

DNA of the CDR3: TGTGCCAGCAGCCTTTCACCCTCGCGAGGCGGGGTCTCCTACGAGCAGTACTTC. As protein: CASSLSPSRGGVSYEQYF. This chain connects TRBV13 to TRBJ2-7; D is perhaps TRBD2 (6 bases). The V end was cut by 5 bases, the J end by 0 bases, with 23 bases between. This CDR3 spans 18 amino acids. Germline V gives CDR1 PRHDT, CDR2 FYEKMQ (reference sequence).

The chain uses TRBV27 and TRBJ2-7; unclear D gene. Trimming removed 0 bases from V and 2 bases from J, with 8 bases in between. In germline, CDR1 is MNHEY, CDR2 SMNVEV (reference sequence). The CDR3 has 14 amino acids. The CDR3 nucleotides are TGTGCCAGCAGTTTATCCGCCCTTACCTACGAGCAGTACTTC. Protein product: CASSLSALTYEQYF.

CDR3 in amino acids: CASSQDEGGPPDTQYF. As DNA, the CDR3 is TGCGCCAGCAGCCAAGATGAGGGAGGGCCCCCAGATACGCAGTATTTT. The chain couples TRBV4-1 to TRBJ2-3; 7 nucleotides agree with TRBD2. Germline V gene sequence: CDR1 MGHRA, CDR2 YSYEKL. The CDR3 is made up of 16 amino acids. V was clipped by 0 bases and J by 4 bases; unmatched bases: 7.

This clone came up a few times. The CDR3 DNA sequence: TGTGCCAGCAGCAAAGCCAGGGTAGGGGATCAGCCCCAGCATTTT. Protein: CASSKARVGDQPQHF. This chain uses TRBV21-1 with TRBJ1-5; the table's D call, TRBD1, has no DNA check behind it. TRBV21-1 is annotated as a pseudogene. CDR3 size: 15 residues.

J is TRBJ1-2 and V is TRBV13; 9 bases align to TRBD1. The length of the CDR3 is 13 residues. Germline CDR1 is PRHDT and CDR2 is FYEKMQ (reference sequence). Trimming cost V 5 bases and J 8 bases; bases outside gene matches: 6. CDR3 amino acids: CASSPGQGDGYTF. The CDR3 nucleotides are TGTGCCAGCAGCCCGGGACAGGGAGACGGCTACACCTTC.

The rearrangement links TRBV7-8 to TRBJ2-5, with a possible D match to TRBD2 (7 bases). Trimming took 5 bases from V and 5 from J, leaving 18 bases between them. The CDR3 extends over 15 amino acids. The germline CDR1 and CDR2 sequences are SGHVS and FQNEAQ. The chain's CDR3 is CASSEWGGAGETQYF. The CDR3 DNA follows: TGTGCCAGCAGCGAATGGGGGGGCGCAGGGGAGACCCAGTACTTC.